The 25 T cell receptor beta chains listed next were all sequenced from one sample in a study of blood T cell repertoires in COVID-19. Profiled with immunoSEQ multiplex PCR; TCRdb holds only in-frame clones, not every one. The repertoire has roughly 130,000 clones, about 89% of them found once; the top ten carry over 3.5%. Sequenced input: peripheral blood. These receptor sequences come from a woman aged 55-70 years with acute or convalescent COVID-19.

The chain carries TRBV30 and TRBJ1-1; D is perhaps TRBD1 (5 bases). Germline V CDR1 and CDR2: GTSNPN, SVGIG (reference sequence). The V end lost 1 base, the J end lost 1 base, and 13 bases lay between the germline ends. This CDR3 comprises 15 residues. The CDR3 nucleotides read TGTGCCTGGAGTGCCCTCGGGGGTGGGAACACTGAAGCTTTCTTT. Its translation: CAWSALGGGNTEAFF.

The chain uses TRBV10-2 and TRBJ1-2; 9 bases map to TRBD1. The CDR3 has 15 amino acids. Looked up from germline, CDR1 is WSHSY and CDR2 is SAAADI. Trimming cost V 3 bases and J 5 bases; bases outside gene matches: 7. In DNA, the CDR3 is TGCGCCAGCAGTGATTCGGGACAGGGAAAGTATGGCTACACCTTC. Its translation is CASSDSGQGKYGYTF.

CDR3 amino acids: CASSPVSGYSSYEQYF. CDR3 in DNA: TGTGCCAGCAGCCCAGTTAGCGGGTACAGCTCCTACGAGCAGTACTTC. The chain couples TRBV7-6 to TRBJ2-7, with TRBD2 matching 7 bases. Germline CDR1 reads SGHVS; CDR2 reads FNYEAQ. V lost 5 bases and J lost 0; bases outside the gene matches: 10. The CDR3 totals 16 residues.

The chain is built from TRBV12-3 or TRBV12-4 and TRBJ1-2, with D hard to call. This CDR3 contains 12 residues. Deletions cut 1 base from V and 7 bases from J, with 7 bases between. The CDR3 DNA reads TGTGCCAGCAGTTTAGGTCCAGTTGGCTACACCTTC. Protein: CASSLGPVGYTF.

V and J are TRBV19 and TRBJ1-5, with TRBD1 matching 8 bases. V dropped 9 bases and J dropped 4; count of bases not matched to a gene: 8. The CDR3 loop spans 14 amino acids. From germline, CDR1 is LNHDA and CDR2 SQIVND (reference sequence). CDR3 nucleotide sequence: TGTGCCAGCAAACGGGACAGGAGTAATCAGCCCCAGCATTTT. Its translation is CASKRDRSNQPQHF.

The rearrangement uses TRBV5-4 and TRBJ2-1; D gene uncertain. Germline loops: CDR1 SGHNT, CDR2 YYREEE (reference sequence). V was pared by 6 bases and J by 7 bases, with 8 bases between. The CDR3 has 11 residues. Written as DNA, the CDR3 is TGTGCCAGCACCAAACAGAATGAGCAGTTCTTC. Translating it yields CASTKQNEQFF. The complete variable domain, with remaining parts taken from reference TRBV5-4 and TRBJ2-1, reads ETGVTQSPTHLIKTRGQQVTLRCSSQSGHNTVSWYQQALGQGPQFIFQYYREEENGRGNFPPRFSGLQFPNYSSELNVNALELDDSALYLCASTKQNEQFFGPGTRLTVL.

This sequence joins TRBV11-3 and TRBJ2-3; 12 nucleotides line up with TRBD2. CDR3 length: 18 residues. The germline V gene has CDR1 SGHNT and CDR2 YENEEA. The trim removed 0 bases at V and 1 base at J, leaving 5 bases unmatched. The CDR3 loop is CASSLDLRLAGGTDTQYF. The CDR3 DNA is TGTGCCAGCAGCTTAGATCTGCGACTAGCGGGAGGCACAGATACGCAGTATTTT.

J is TRBJ1-4 and V is TRBV3-1 (or the pseudogene TRBV3-2); TRBD1 matches 7 bases. The ends lost 0 bases at V and 14 bases at J; junction bases unmatched: 3. The germline V gene encodes CDR1 LGHDT and CDR2 YNNKEL (reference sequence). The CDR3 is 12 residues long. The CDR3 DNA reads as TGTGCCAGCAGCCAAGAGAGCAGGGGGCTGTTTTTT. This sequence encodes CASSQESRGLFF.

The chain's CDR3 is CASSLFSSGTPFSYNEQFF. CDR3 in DNA: TGTGCCAGCAGTTTATTTTCTAGCGGGACCCCGTTCTCCTACAATGAGCAGTTCTTC. V and J are TRBV27 and TRBJ2-1; 9 nucleotides align to TRBD2. Trimming cost V 1 base and J 0 bases; bases outside gene matches: 10. This CDR3 region has 19 residues. The V gene's germline CDR1 is MNHEY and CDR2 SMNVEV (reference sequence).

CDR3 nucleotide sequence: TGTGCCAGCACCTCCTTAACTCAGGGTACGACTAATGAAAAACTGTTTTTT. Its protein product is CASTSLTQGTTNEKLFF. The chain carries TRBV27 and TRBJ1-4; D perhaps matches TRBD1 (5 bases). Germline CDR1 MNHEY, CDR2 SMNVEV (reference sequence). Trimming took 7 bases from V and 2 from J, leaving 20 bases between them. There are 17 residues in the CDR3.

The J gene is TRBJ2-3, the V gene TRBV7-8, with 11 bases matching TRBD2. Germline assignment: CDR1 SGHVS and CDR2 FQNEAQ. The CDR3 has 15 residues. J lost 6 bases, V lost 3 bases, and 5 bases had no gene match. The CDR3 nucleotides are TGTGCCAGCAGCTTTAGCGGGAGGGAGGTTGATACGCAGTATTTT. Its protein is CASSFSGREVDTQYF.

V and J are TRBV21-1 and TRBJ2-7; the table's D call, TRBD1, was not checked against the DNA. TRBV21-1 is a pseudogene locus. The CDR3 length is 14 residues. The CDR3 is CASSADREGYEQYV. In nucleotides, the CDR3 is TGTGCCAGCAGCGCGGACAGGGAGGGCTACGAGCAGTACGTC.

V is TRBV5-6 and J is TRBJ1-1; D not certain. The CDR3 sequence is 14 residues long. Trimming left V 4 bases short and J 9 bases short, with 19 bases between. Germline V gene data show CDR1 as SGHDT and CDR2 as YYEEEE. CDR3 DNA: TGTGCCAGCAGCCTGGGTCCCAATCGAGGAAAAGCTTTCTTT. Its protein is CASSLGPNRGKAFF. Based on the CDR3 plus reference TRBV5-6 and TRBJ1-1, the full variable domain is DAGVTQSPTHLIKTRGQQVTLRCSPKSGHDTVSWYQQALGQGPQFIFQYYEEEERQRGNFPDRFSGHQFPNYSSELNVNALLLGDSALYLCASSLGPNRGKAFFGQGTRLTVV.

The table lists this clone with a count of one. V and J are TRBV6-4 and TRBJ2-7; perhaps TRBD2 as D (6 bases). The germline V and J ends were trimmed by 3 bases and 7 bases, with 16 bases remaining between them. Germline assignment: CDR1 MRHNA and CDR2 SNTAGT. The CDR3 is 14 residues long. CDR3 region: CASSEDGGTGEQYV. As DNA, the CDR3 is TGTGCCAGCAGTGAAGATGGCGGGACGGGGGAGCAGTACGTC.

This chain links TRBV19 with TRBJ2-7, with 10 positions matching TRBD1. After removal of 5 bases from V and 2 bases from J, the junction contained 3 bases not matched to a gene. This CDR3 is built from 14 residues. Germline V lookup: CDR1 LNHDA, CDR2 SQIVND (reference sequence). The CDR3 sequence is CASSGDRGTYEQYF. The CDR3, as DNA: TGTGCCAGTAGTGGGGACAGGGGTACCTACGAGCAGTACTTC.

Here the CDR3 reads CATSRLPTGEKAFF. The CDR3 DNA sequence: TGTGCCACCAGCAGACTCCCGACAGGAGAGAAAGCTTTCTTT. The chain links TRBV15 to TRBJ1-1, with D possibly being TRBD1 (6 bases). From germline, CDR1 is LNHNV and CDR2 YYDKDF (reference sequence). V was pared by 2 bases and J by 9 bases, with 16 bases between. The CDR3 runs 14 residues.

The J gene is TRBJ2-7, the V gene TRBV27; 9 nucleotides agree with TRBD1. Germline V gene lookup returns CDR1 MNHEY and CDR2 SMNVEV (reference sequence). This CDR3 spans 14 amino acids. The V gene end was trimmed by 5 bases and the J gene end by 6 bases; junction bases not matched to a gene: 8. The CDR3 here is CASSPSTGGSEQYV. For the CDR3, the DNA is TGTGCCAGCAGTCCCTCCACAGGGGGCTCCGAGCAGTACGTC.

V is TRBV28 and J is TRBJ1-6; the match to TRBD1 covers 10 bases. Germline CDR1 reads MDHEN; CDR2 reads SYDVKM. Trimming removed 5 bases from V and 1 base from J; junction bases left unmatched: 2. This CDR3 is built from 16 residues. As DNA, the CDR3 is TGTGCCAGCAGTGGACAGGGGGTTTCCTATAATTCACCCCTCCACTTT. Translating it yields CASSGQGVSYNSPLHF.

Only one count was recorded for this clone. The V call is TRBV6-6, the J call TRBJ1-4; 8 bases are a match to TRBD1. Germline CDR1 MNHNY, CDR2 SVGAGI (reference sequence). The CDR3 has 15 residues. The junction had 6 bases not matched to a gene; V was cut back by 6 bases and J by 3 bases. The CDR3 reads CASRLQGVPNEKLFF. CDR3 bases: TGTGCCAGCAGGCTACAGGGGGTTCCTAATGAAAAACTGTTTTTT.

A word on this clone: Additional DNA sequences in this sample encode the identical CDR3. J is TRBJ2-6 and V is TRBV18; maybe TRBD1 (5 bases). Germline values: CDR1 KGHSH, CDR2 LQKENI. The V gene lost 4 bases and the J gene lost 0 bases, with 13 bases spanning the gap. This CDR3 contains 17 residues. CDR3 sequence (DNA): TGTGCCAGCTCACAGTCAGGGATTAGCTCTGGGGCCAACGTCCTGACTTTC. It codes for CASSQSGISSGANVLTF.

The J gene is TRBJ2-7, the V gene TRBV3-1 (or the pseudogene TRBV3-2); 7 nucleotides align to TRBD2. Losses at the gene ends were 1 base for V and 0 bases for J; bases not matched to a gene: 6. The CDR3 covers 16 residues. Germline values: CDR1 LGHDT, CDR2 YNNKEL (reference sequence). CDR3: CASSQGGGGPSYEQYF. In nucleotides, the CDR3 is TGTGCCAGCAGCCAAGGGGGGGGTGGGCCCTCCTACGAGCAGTACTTC.

This clone was detected once. This sequence joins TRBV9 and TRBJ2-1; 10 bases are a match to TRBD2. V trimming: 5 bases; J trimming: 4 bases; junction bases outside the gene matches: 6. Per the germline V gene, CDR1 is SGDLS and CDR2 is YYNGEE. The CDR3 contains 15 residues. CDR3 bases: TGTGCCAGCAGTCCCGGGACTAGCGAGTACAATGAGCAGTTCTTC. Encoded protein: CASSPGTSEYNEQFF.

This chain links TRBV20-1 with TRBJ1-1, with D possibly matching TRBD1 (5 bases). CDR1 and CDR2 (germline): DFQATT, SNEGSKA (reference sequence). The CDR3 loop spans 11 amino acids. Trimming took off 6 bases at V and 6 bases at J, with 11 bases between the two ends. CDR3 amino acids: CSASRTPEAFF. The DNA of the CDR3 is TGCAGTGCGAGTAGGACACCTGAAGCTTTCTTT.

This chain joins TRBV9 and TRBJ2-3, with 9 positions matching TRBD2. From germline, CDR1 is SGDLS and CDR2 YYNGEE. The trim removed 3 bases at V and 4 bases at J, leaving 9 bases unmatched. The CDR3 has 16 residues. In DNA, the CDR3 is TGTGCCAGCAGCGCCTCCGGGGCGGGAGGGCCAGATACGCAGTATTTT. This encodes CASSASGAGGPDTQYF.

The rearrangement joins TRBV2 to TRBJ2-2; tentative D call: TRBD1 (5 bases). This CDR3 spans 14 amino acids. V was trimmed by 4 bases and J by 1 base, leaving 7 bases between them. CDR1 is SNHLY, CDR2 FYNNEI, per germline. This chain's CDR3 is CASSGQGNTGELFF. In DNA, the CDR3 is TGTGCCAGCAGTGGGCAGGGGAACACCGGGGAGCTGTTTTTT.